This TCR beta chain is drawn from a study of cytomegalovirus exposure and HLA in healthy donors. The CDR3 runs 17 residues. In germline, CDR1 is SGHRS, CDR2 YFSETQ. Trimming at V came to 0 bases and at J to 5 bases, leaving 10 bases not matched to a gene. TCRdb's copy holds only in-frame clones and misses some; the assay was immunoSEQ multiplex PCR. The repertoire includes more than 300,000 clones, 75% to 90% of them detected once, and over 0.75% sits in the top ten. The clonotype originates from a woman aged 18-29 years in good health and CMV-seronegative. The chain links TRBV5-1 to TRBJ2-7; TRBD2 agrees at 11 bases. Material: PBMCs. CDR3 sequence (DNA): TGCGCCAGCAGCTTGGTCCAGACTAGCGGGACCCGGAACGAGCAGTACTTC. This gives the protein CASSLVQTSGTRNEQYF.